This entry features one T cell receptor (beta chain) sequence. Its antigen is not identified. The sample originates from a study of T cell repertoires in cytomegalovirus infection. Across the study: HLA-B-restricted CMV epitopes that are well studied were used alongside recently identified HLA-C-restricted ones.

TCRdb re-analysed the reads in MiXCR, keeping a single row per CDR3 protein. The table records 550,000 to 700,000 distinct CDR3 sequences, 40% of them present only once. The V end was cut by 1 base, the J end by 0 bases, with 10 bases between. This CDR3 contains 15 residues. Germline CDR1 MNHNS, CDR2 SASEGT. J is TRBJ2-7 and V is TRBV6-1; maybe TRBD2 (5 bases). This TCR came from a human donor in good health (CMV status not recorded). Some clones in this sample may be carry-over from other donors' samples. Specimen: cultured PBMCs, collected from culture after CMV antigen stimulation. The CDR3 loop is CASSEDLGSSYEQYF. CDR3 coding DNA: TGTGCCAGCAGTGAAGATTTGGGGAGCTCCTACGAGCAGTACTTC.